A few counts support the clone carrying this T cell receptor beta chain. Its antigen is undetermined. Donors, without exception, were Caucasian adults residing in Nashville, Tennessee. This entry comes from a study of shared clonotypes between healthy human individuals. In the study overall: Three CD4 naive, three CD4 memory, two CD8 naive and one CD8 memory plate were used per donor.

Study-wide results and limits: Non-shared clonotypes showed lower generation probabilities than clonotypes common to all four donors. Estimated richness values were generally larger in naive subsets than in memory subsets.

Germline trimming cut 3 bases from V and 5 bases from J; bases unmatched to any gene: 2. CDR1 WSHSY and CDR2 SAAADI come from the germline V gene. The CDR3 is 13 amino acids. Sequencing was performed with immunoSEQ multiplex PCR; in TCRdb, only in-frame clones are kept and a portion is missing. Here the sample spans around 940,000 clones, over 60% being singletons. Material for sequencing was memory CD4+ T cells sorted from blood. Subset denoted: CD45RA-negative fraction. The sequence derives from a man between 18 and 29 years old in good health. The chain carries TRBV10-2 and TRBJ2-3; 7 bases map to TRBD2. In DNA form, the CDR3 reads TGCGCCAGCAGTGAACTAGCGCAAGATACGCAGTATTTT. It codes for CASSELAQDTQYF.